This TCR beta chain comes out of a study of human T cells and chemical hapten exposure. TCRdb passed the RACE reads through MiXCR, listing each CDR3 protein once. Seen here are around 71,000 distinct CDR3 sequences, 9.8% observed once, and the top ten hold less than 4%. The time point denotes: patch test 1, 2 weeks after DPC sensitization. The treatment: therapeutic diphenylcyclopropenone sensitization with weekly scalp DPC. Phlebotomy was performed prior to application of every patch test. The table lists this clonotype with many counts. The CDR3 loop spans 15 amino acids. Deletions cut 0 bases from V and 1 base from J, with 10 bases between.

The chain joins TRBV5-3 to TRBJ1-1, with D possibly matching TRBD1 (6 bases). TRBV5-3 is noted as an ORF with a role that remains uncertain. The starting material was whole blood, obtained in connection with sensitization to the hapten diphenylcyclopropenone (DPC). The clonotype was recovered from a woman in her 40s with alopecia areata. Some clones in this sample may be carry-over from other donors' samples. This CDR3 reads CARSLGDIPNTEAFF. CDR3 nucleotides: TGTGCCAGAAGCTTGGGGGACATACCGAACACTGAAGCTTTCTTT.